This entry is about one TCR beta chain. The record originates from a study of blood T cell repertoires in COVID-19. Study-wide context: Samples came from the United States, Italy and Spain, spanning acute and convalescent COVID-19. The cDNA or gDNA used as material had been derived from T cells, B-cell-depleted T cells, or PBMCs.

Per the study methods: Reference gene primer amplification yielded estimated nucleated cell counts. Assay used: immunoSEQ multiplex PCR; TCRdb lists only in-frame clones, some missing. D and trimming were read from the DNA, whereas the V and J calls and clone size are those reported in that table. The table records approximately 140,000 clones, 86% of them present only once. The CDR3 runs 14 residues. V was shortened by 4 bases and J by 7 bases, with 17 bases between the two germline ends. Germline loops: CDR1 SGHKS, CDR2 YYEKEE (reference sequence). The sequence came from a man between 65 and 85 years old with acute or convalescent COVID-19. The chain carries TRBV5-5 and TRBJ1-1; the D gene is possibly TRBD1 (6 bases). Material for sequencing was peripheral blood. CDR3 DNA sequence: TGTGCCAGCAGCCAACCACTCAGGGGTTTTGAAGCTTTCTTT. Protein product: CASSQPLRGFEAFF.